This T cell receptor beta chain was profiled in a study of blood T cell repertoires in COVID-19 (TCRdb year 2020). Broadly, across the study: Collaborator samples came from the United States, Italy and Spain and covered acute and convalescent phases of COVID-19. The material from the prospective study consisted of cDNA or gDNA derived from T cells, B-cell-depleted T cells, or PBMCs. Deeply sampled blood TCRbeta repertoires from subjects exposed to, actively infected with, or recovered from COVID-19 were included in the dataset. The repertoires were released in a freely available public database intended as a resource for research on the immune response to SARS-CoV-2. The samples were drawn from the first 160 participants of the ongoing ImmuneRACE study and from 1,254 subjects provided by 6 global collaborators. The sample metadata nearly always contained a de-identified subject ID, COVID-19 status, age in years and sex. HLA class I and class II types, where available, came from metadata supplied by the sample provider rather than from assay-based typing. The study at large found these results: The amount of clinical and demographic metadata varied by source and participant and was provided uncurated.

One collaborating source in Seattle enrolled patients while the patients were actively infected and followed the patients over time throughout the course of disease. Each collaborating institution followed its own protocols to collect whole blood in K2EDTA tubes. For TCRbeta analysis, collaborators shipped samples as frozen whole blood, isolated PBMCs, or DNA extracted from either of those sample types. The immunoSEQ Assay, a bias-controlled multiplex PCR, was used to amplify TCRbeta CDR3 regions from genomic DNA. In the authors' own workflow: The number of nucleated cells in each sample was estimated from the amplification of reference gene primers within the assay. To quantify the absolute abundance of each unique TCRbeta CDR3 rearrangement, sequence reads were collapsed and filtered. For each sample, productive Simpson clonality was calculated by taking the square root of Simpson's diversity index across productive rearrangements. Not all clones reach the TCRdb copy of this immuneACCESS table, which keeps in-frame sequences only. Checked studies attribute under half of the gap to unresolved V genes and leave the rest unexplained. V, J and clone size were drawn from that table, and D and trimming were deduced from the DNA. Here the sample has about half a million clones; approximately 89% occur a single time. The ten most abundant clones make up 0.75% to 0.9% of the sample.

The CDR3 contains 15 residues, cysteine and phenylalanine counted. Left in the record is the CDR3 DNA by itself, 45 bases read in frame from the first base. Via the germline V gene, CDR1 is SNHLY and CDR2 FYNNEI. The trim is 7 bases for V and 1 base for J, with a gap of 16 bases between the germline ends. A word on this clone: What antigen it recognizes has not been identified. It has no much larger one-base neighbor in the sample; base qualities were not kept.

The sample taken for sequencing was peripheral blood. The sequence was obtained from a man aged 18 to 30 with COVID-19, enrolled during active disease. In this chain, TRBV2 is recombined with TRBJ1-2, with the identity of the D gene unclear. The DNA reads TGTGCCAGCACCCCGGACTTTTCCTTTAACTATGGCTACACCTTC. Translation gives CASTPDFSFNYGYTF.